The source of this T cell receptor (beta chain) is a study of shared clonotypes between healthy human individuals (dated by TCRdb to about 2020). Some background on the complete study: A couple of women and a few men aged 18 to 49 years were included in the cohort. For each donor, CD4 naive and CD4 memory were each run on three plates, CD8 naive on two plates, and CD8 memory on one plate. To estimate repertoire size and how much clonotypes are shared between individuals, the study performed deep sequencing of blood TCR repertoires from about five healthy adults. Different laboratories and diverse techniques were used to prepare libraries and sequence TCR repertoires, to increase sequencing depth and limit assay-specific biases. Between about 0.8 and 9 billion PBMCs per donor were obtained by leukapheresis. Overall study outcomes, separate from this receptor: Compared with non-shared clonotypes, the clonotypes found in all four sorted-subset donors had higher generation probabilities. The small number of donors limited the genetic and exposure-history diversity represented. Sharing across a few donors was observed for around 4.8% of naive CD4, around 3.5% of naive CD8, roughly 2.3% of memory CD4, and 0.4% of memory CD8 clonotypes. Rarefaction of sorted-subset datasets indicated incomplete sequencing despite the large sequencing depth. Pairwise subsampling led to the expectation that sequencing depth would affect the degree of clonotype sharing among donors. Estimated clonotype richness was generally larger for naive than for memory subsets. Only blood was sampled, and tissue TCR repertoires likely differ from those in blood.

Using the deep immunoSEQ assay, TCR CDR3 regions were amplified from genomic DNA by multiplex PCR. Genomic DNA extracted from each cell subset was distributed evenly over all wells of several immunoSEQ 96-well plates, and each plate served as one replicate. Each replicate PCR for sorted subsets received roughly 0.2 ug genomic DNA, equal to roughly 30,000 T cell genomes. Purified libraries were measured with a Qubit 3.0 fluorometer, size-checked on a Bioanalyzer 2100, and measured again with the KAPA Library Quantification kit. A separate single-read 150-cycle Illumina NextSeq 550 flow cell was used to sequence each immunoSEQ 96-well plate. In the source study's methods: Because only junctional sequences without quality scores were contained in the immunoSEQ output, filtering matching that applied to full-length reads could not be performed. To assign V/J genes and CDR3, sequences were annotated using PyIR, a Python wrapper for IgBLAST v1.9, with IMGT germline references. Reads were filtered out if the reads had weak V/J assignments (E-value above 1e-6), no CDR3, stop codons, out-of-frame junctions, or ambiguous translated residues. V3J clonotypes were defined by identical inferred V gene, J gene, and CDR3 amino acid sequence. Percentage overlap between repertoires was computed as shared unique clonotypes divided by the size of the smaller repertoire. RTK rarefaction, the Chao1 estimator, and Recon v2.1 estimates of unobserved clonotypes were used to assess repertoire richness. For all TCRbeta clonotypes obtained by the gDNA method from a few donors, generation probabilities were computed with OLGA. TCRdb re-hosts the immuneACCESS table, in-frame sequences only. Its copies lack some clones; in the studies checked, an unresolved V gene accounts for under half of them, and the cause for the rest is not known. The DNA gave D and trimming, while V, J and clone size come from that table. Here the sample has about 2.2 million clones; around 93% occur a single time. Around 1.7% of the sample is in the top ten clones.

From cysteine to phenylalanine, the CDR3 is 16 amino acids long. CDR3 DNA only is kept here, 48 bases in frame from base 1. Deletion took 4 bases off V and 2 bases off J, with a span of 18 bases between the germline ends. CDR1 and CDR2 are drawn from the germline V gene: SGHRS, YFSETQ. CD8 naive samples were obtained by positive selection for CCR7 among CD45RO-negative cells, yielding a CD45RA+CCR7+ population from which TemRA cells were excluded. The donors were healthy, HIV-negative adults with no recently reported acute infections or vaccinations. Every donor was a Caucasian adult living in Nashville, Tennessee, USA. After blood collection by leukapheresis, PBMCs were isolated using Ficoll-Histopaque density gradient centrifugation and then cryopreserved in the vapor phase of liquid nitrogen. Analytical flow cytometry was used to check the purity and quantity of every magnetically sorted T cell population. Each sorted fraction had its genomic DNA isolated and then quantified by UV absorbance on a Nanodrop 2000c.

Regarding this clone: What antigen it recognizes has not been identified. Base qualities are missing; no much larger clone stands one base away.

The receptor chain draws on TRBV5-1 and TRBJ1-1; 6 matching bases give a weak D call of TRBD1. The clonotype originates from a man aged 18 to 30 in good health. Some clones in this sample may be carry-over from other donors' samples. Sequenced: naive CD8+ T cells from PBMCs. According to the study, the label for this sample's cell subset or site signals: CD45RA+CCR7+. The DNA reads as follows: TGCGCCAGCAGCCCAACAGGGAAAGGGGGAAACACTGAAGCTTTCTTT. This sequence encodes CASSPTGKGGNTEAFF.